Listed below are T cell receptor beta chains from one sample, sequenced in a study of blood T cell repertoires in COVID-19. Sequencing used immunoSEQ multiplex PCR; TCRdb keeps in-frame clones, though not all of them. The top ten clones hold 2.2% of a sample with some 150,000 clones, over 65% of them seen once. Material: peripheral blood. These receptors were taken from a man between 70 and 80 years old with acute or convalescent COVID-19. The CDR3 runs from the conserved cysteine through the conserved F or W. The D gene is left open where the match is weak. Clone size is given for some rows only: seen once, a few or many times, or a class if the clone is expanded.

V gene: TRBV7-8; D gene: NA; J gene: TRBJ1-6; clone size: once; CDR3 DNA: TGTGCCAGCAGCTTAGGTTCGCTACCTGATTCACCCCTCCACTTT; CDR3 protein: CASSLGSLPDSPLHF
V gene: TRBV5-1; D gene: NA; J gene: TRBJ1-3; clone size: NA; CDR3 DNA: TGCGCCAGCAGCTTGGGGCCGATTGAAGCTGGAAACACCATATATTTT; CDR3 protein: CASSLGPIEAGNTIYF
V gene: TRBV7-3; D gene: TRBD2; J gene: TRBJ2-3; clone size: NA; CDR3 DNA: TGTGCCAGCAGCTTAGCGGGGGGCATAGATACGCAGTATTTT; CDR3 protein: CASSLAGGIDTQYF
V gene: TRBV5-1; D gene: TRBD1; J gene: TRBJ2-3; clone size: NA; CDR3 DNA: TGCGCCAGCAGCACGGGACAGGGGGCGCAGGTTACGCAGTATTTT; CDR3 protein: CASSTGQGAQVTQYF
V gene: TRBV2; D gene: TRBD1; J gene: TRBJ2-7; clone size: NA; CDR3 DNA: TGTGCCAGCAGCGGGACAGCATCTTCCTACGAGCAGTACTTC; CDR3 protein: CASSGTASSYEQYF
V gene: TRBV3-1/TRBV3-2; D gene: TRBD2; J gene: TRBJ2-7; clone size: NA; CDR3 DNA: TGTGCCAGCAGCCAAGCCCCACAGGTGGCGGGGGGTCGGGAGCAGTACTTC; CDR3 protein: CASSQAPQVAGGREQYF
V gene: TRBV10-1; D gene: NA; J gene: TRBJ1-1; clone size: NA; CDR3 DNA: TGCGCCAGCTCGAGGGGGTGTCTCTTGGACACTGAAGCTTTCTTT; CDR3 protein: CASSRGCLLDTEAFF
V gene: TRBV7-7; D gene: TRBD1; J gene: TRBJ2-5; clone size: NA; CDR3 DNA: TGTGCTAGCAGCCCTGACAGGGTCCAAGAGACCCAGTACTTC; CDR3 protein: CASSPDRVQETQYF
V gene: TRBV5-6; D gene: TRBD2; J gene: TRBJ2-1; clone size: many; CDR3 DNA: TGTGCCAGCAGCCTCCCTGGGGCGGGGGGCCCAATTGAGCAGTTCTTC; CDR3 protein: CASSLPGAGGPIEQFF
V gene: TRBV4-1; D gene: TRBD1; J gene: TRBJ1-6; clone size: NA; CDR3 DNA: TGCGCCAGCAGCCAAGGGGACAGGGGGGGTAATTCACCCCTCCACTTT; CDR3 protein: CASSQGDRGGNSPLHF
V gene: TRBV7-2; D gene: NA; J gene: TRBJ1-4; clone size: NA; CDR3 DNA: TGTGCCAGCAGCTTAGCCGGTCTACCACCGGGAAAACTGTTTTTT; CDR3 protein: CASSLAGLPPGKLFF
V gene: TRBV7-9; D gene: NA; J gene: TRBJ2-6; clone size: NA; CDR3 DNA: TGTGCCAGCAGCTTAGCGGGGACACCTGGGGCCAACGTCCTGACTTTC; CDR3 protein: CASSLAGTPGANVLTF
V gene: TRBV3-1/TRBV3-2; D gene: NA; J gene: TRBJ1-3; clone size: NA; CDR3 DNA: TGTGCCAGCAGCCACTTTGAGGCCGGAAACACCATATATTTT; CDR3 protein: CASSHFEAGNTIYF
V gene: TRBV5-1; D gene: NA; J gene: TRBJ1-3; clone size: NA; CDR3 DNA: TGCGCCAGCAGCTTGGCCGGGCAGGGCACAGGAAACACCATATATTTT; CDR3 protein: CASSLAGQGTGNTIYF
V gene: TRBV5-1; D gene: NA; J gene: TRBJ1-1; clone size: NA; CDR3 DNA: TGCGCCAGCAGCTTCGGGGAGGAGGCCACTGAAGCTTTCTTT; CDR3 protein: CASSFGEEATEAFF
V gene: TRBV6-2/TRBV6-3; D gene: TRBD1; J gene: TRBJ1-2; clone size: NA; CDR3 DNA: TGTGCCAGCAGTTACGGACAGGGGGATTCGCGGGGCTACACCTTC; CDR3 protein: CASSYGQGDSRGYTF
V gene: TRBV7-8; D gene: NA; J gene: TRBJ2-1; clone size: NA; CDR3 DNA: TGTGCCAGCAGCTTACCTCGGGGCGGGACCTACAATGAGCAGTTCTTC; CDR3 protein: CASSLPRGGTYNEQFF
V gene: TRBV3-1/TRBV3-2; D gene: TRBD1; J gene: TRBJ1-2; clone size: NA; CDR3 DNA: TGTGCCAGCAGCCAAGAGGACAGGGAGGGTGGCTACACCTTC; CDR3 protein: CASSQEDREGGYTF
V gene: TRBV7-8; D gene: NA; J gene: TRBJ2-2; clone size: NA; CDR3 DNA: TGTGCCAGCGCTTGGGGACTGTTGAACACCGGGGAGCTGTTTTTT; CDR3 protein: CASAWGLLNTGELFF
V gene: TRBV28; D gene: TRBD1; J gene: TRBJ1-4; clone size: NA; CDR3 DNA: TGTGCCAGCAGCATCCCCGGGACAGGGGGCGGCGGGAAGGGGGAAAAACTGTTTTTT; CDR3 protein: CASSIPGTGGGGKGEKLFF
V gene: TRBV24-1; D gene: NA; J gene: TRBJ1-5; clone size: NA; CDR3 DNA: TGTGCCACCAGCCAGTTAGAGGGCCAGCCCCAGCATTTT; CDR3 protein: CATSQLEGQPQHF
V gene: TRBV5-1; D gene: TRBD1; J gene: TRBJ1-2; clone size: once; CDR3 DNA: TGCGCCAGCAGCTTCAGGGGGGACGGCTATGGCTACACCTTC; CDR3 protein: CASSFRGDGYGYTF
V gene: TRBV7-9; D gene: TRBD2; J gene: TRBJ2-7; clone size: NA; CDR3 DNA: TGTGCCACTGGCGGGGGACGGTCCTACGAGCAGTACTTC; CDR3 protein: CATGGGRSYEQYF
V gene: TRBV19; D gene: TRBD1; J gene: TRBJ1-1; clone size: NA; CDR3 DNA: TGTGCCAGTAGCCTGCGGGCAGGGGGAATCACTGAAGCTTTCTTT; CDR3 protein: CASSLRAGGITEAFF
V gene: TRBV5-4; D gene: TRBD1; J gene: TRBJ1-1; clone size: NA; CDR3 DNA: TGTGCCAGCAGCCTGGGACAGGGGAGGGTGAACACTGAAGCTTTCTTT; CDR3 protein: CASSLGQGRVNTEAFF
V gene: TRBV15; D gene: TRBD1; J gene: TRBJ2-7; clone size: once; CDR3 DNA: TGTGCCACCAGCAGAAACCGGGACAGGGGGCGTTCCCGCTACGAGCAGTACTTC; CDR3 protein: CATSRNRDRGRSRYEQYF
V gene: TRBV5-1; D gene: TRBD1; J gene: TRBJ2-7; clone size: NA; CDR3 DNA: TGCGCCAGCAGCTTGAGCCCGACAGGGGGCCCCAACGAGCAGTACTTC; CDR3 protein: CASSLSPTGGPNEQYF
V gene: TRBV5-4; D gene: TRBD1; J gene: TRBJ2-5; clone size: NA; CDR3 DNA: TGTGCCAGCAGCCAAAGACAGGGGGCTGGAGAGACCCAGTACTTC; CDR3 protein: CASSQRQGAGETQYF
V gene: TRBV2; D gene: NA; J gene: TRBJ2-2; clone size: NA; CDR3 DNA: TGTGCCAGCCGTCTCCGGGACTCCGTAGCCGGGGAGCTGTTTTTT; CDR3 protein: CASRLRDSVAGELFF
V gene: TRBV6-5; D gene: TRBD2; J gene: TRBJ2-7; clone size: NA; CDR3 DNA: TGTGCCAGCAGTTACAGACCGGGACTAGCGATCTACGAGCAGTACTTC; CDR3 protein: CASSYRPGLAIYEQYF
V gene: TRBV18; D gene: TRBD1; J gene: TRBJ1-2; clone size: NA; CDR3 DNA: TGTGCCAGCTCACCTCGGACAGGGGATGGCTACACCTTC; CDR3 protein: CASSPRTGDGYTF
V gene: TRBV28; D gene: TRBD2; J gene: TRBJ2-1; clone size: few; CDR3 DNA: TGTGCCAGCAGCCTAGCGGGACGGCCGCAGTTCTTC; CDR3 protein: CASSLAGRPQFF
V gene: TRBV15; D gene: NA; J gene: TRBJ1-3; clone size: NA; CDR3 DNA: TGTGCCACCAGCCCACGGACGGGGAACTCTGGAAACACCATATATTTT; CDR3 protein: CATSPRTGNSGNTIYF
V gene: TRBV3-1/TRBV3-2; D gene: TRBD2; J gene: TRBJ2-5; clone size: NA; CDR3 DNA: TGTGCCAGCAGCCCAGTCGTGAGCGGGGGGGCTCGGGAGACCCAGTACTTC; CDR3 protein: CASSPVVSGGARETQYF
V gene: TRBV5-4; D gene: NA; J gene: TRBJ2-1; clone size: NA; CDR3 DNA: TGTGCCAGCAGCTCCGGCACAGGGACCTACAATGAGCAGTTCTTC; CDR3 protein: CASSSGTGTYNEQFF
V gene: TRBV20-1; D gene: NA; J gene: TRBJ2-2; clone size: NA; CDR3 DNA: TGCAGTGCTAGTCGGTCCGCAACCGGGGAGCTGTTTTTT; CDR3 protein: CSASRSATGELFF
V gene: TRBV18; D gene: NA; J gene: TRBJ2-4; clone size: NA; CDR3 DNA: TGTGCCAGCTCACCTCGGGAGTCCGACCTAGCCAAAAACATTCAGTACTTC; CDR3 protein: CASSPRESDLAKNIQYF
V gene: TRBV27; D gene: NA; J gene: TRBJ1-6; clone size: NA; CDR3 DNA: TGTGCCAGCAGTCCGCACGGAGCGGGATCACCCCTCCACTTT; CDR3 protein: CASSPHGAGSPLHF
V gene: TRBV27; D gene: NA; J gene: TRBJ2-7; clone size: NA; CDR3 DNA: TGTGCCAGCAGGCCGGCGGACAGACCCTACGAGCAGTACTTC; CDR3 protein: CASRPADRPYEQYF
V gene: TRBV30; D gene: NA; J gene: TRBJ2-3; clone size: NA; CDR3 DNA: TGTGCCTGGAGTGTGTCCCCTCAGAGCGGGTTCACAGATACGCAGTATTTT; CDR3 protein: CAWSVSPQSGFTDTQYF
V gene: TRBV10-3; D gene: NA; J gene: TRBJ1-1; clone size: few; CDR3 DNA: TGTGCCATCAGTGTCGGGGGGACTGACACTGAAGCTTTCTTT; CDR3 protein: CAISVGGTDTEAFF
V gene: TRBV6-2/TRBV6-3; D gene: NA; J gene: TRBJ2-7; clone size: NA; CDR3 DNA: TGTGCCAGCAGTTACCTTACTCCAGGGGCCCTTTTTTACGAGCAGTACTTC; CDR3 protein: CASSYLTPGALFYEQYF
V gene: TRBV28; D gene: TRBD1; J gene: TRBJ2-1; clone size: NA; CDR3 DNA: TGTGCCAGCAGTTTAACCGGGACAGGGACCTACAATGAGCAGTTCTTC; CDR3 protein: CASSLTGTGTYNEQFF
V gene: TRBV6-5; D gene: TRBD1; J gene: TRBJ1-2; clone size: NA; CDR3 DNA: TGTGCCAGCAGATCGGGACAGCGGGCGTGGGGCTACACCTTC; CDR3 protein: CASRSGQRAWGYTF
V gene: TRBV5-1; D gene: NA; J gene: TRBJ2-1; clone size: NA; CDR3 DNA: TGCGCCAGCAGCTTGGGTCGGGATGAGCAGTTCTTC; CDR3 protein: CASSLGRDEQFF
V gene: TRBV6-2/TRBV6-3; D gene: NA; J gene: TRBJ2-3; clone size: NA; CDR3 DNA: TGTGCCAGCAGTTACCGGGGGGCCAGGGCAGATACGCAGTATTTT; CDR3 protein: CASSYRGARADTQYF
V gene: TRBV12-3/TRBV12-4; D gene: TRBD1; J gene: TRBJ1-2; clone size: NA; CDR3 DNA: TGTGCCAGCAGTTTAGGACAGGGATTTGGCTACACCTTC; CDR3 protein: CASSLGQGFGYTF
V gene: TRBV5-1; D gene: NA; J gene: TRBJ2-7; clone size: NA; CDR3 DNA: TGCGCCAGCAGCTTGGTGCTTGGCAGGGGCTCCGAGCAGTACTTC; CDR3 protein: CASSLVLGRGSEQYF
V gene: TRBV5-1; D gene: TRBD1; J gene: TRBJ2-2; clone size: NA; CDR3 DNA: TGCGCCAGCAGCTTGGAGGGACAGGGAAACACCGGGGAGCTGTTTTTT; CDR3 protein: CASSLEGQGNTGELFF
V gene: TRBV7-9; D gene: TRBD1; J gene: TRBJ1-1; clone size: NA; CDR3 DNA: TGTGCCAGCAGCTTTGGACAGGAGCGGGCCACTGAAGCTTTCTTT; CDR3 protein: CASSFGQERATEAFF
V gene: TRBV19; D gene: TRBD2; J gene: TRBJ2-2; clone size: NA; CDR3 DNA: TGTGCCAGTAGTACCGGGACGGGGGGTATCGGGGAGCTGTTTTTT; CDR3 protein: CASSTGTGGIGELFF
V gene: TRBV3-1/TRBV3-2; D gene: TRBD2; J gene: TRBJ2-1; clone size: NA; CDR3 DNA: TGTGCCAGCAGCCAAGGCACAGCGGGGGGGTTTGAGCAGTTCTTC; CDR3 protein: CASSQGTAGGFEQFF
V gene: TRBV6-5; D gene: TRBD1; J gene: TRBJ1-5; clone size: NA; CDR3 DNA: TGTGCCAGCAGTTCCTTCGGAACAGGGGGTCAGCCCCAGCATTTT; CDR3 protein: CASSSFGTGGQPQHF
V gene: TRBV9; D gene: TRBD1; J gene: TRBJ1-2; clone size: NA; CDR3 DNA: TGTGCCAGCAGCGCACAAAGGGAGACAGGGGTCTATGGCTACACCTTC; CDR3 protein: CASSAQRETGVYGYTF